Sequencing of this T cell receptor beta chain was carried out in a study of OX40 agonist ivuxolimab in advanced cancers. Using immunoSEQ multiplex PCR, the repertoire was profiled, and TCRdb retains in-frame clones only, with some absent. The sample gives just over 80,000 clones, about 88% of which show up once; around 0.7% is in the top ten. CDR3 length equals 14 residues. Germline CDR1 SGHRS, CDR2 YFSETQ. Trimming shortened V by 2 bases and J by 8 bases, and 13 bases separated the two germline ends. This clone was found a few times. The sequences come from CD4+ or CD8+ T cells sorted from blood, collected in a trial of the OX40 agonist ivuxolimab. The clonotype comes from an adult with an advanced solid tumor such as melanoma, head and neck, liver or kidney cancer. The gene calls are TRBV5-1 and TRBJ1-4, with no clear D. CDR3 sequence (DNA): TGCGCCAGCAGCTTAGACGGGCTAAACGAAAAACTGTTTTTT. Encoded protein: CASSLDGLNEKLFF.